A single TCR beta chain is shown here with its context. Its antigen is not yet known. The record has no base qualities; no much larger clone is one base away. Trimmed from V: 4 bases; trimmed from J: 6 bases; junction bases lacking a gene match: 9. CDR1 and CDR2 were assigned from the germline V gene (reference sequence) as LGHDT and YNNKEL. Including the terminal cysteine and phenylalanine, the CDR3 comprises 15 residues. Of all the DNA, just the CDR3 is kept, 45 bases in frame from base 1. TCRbeta CDR3 regions were amplified from genomic DNA by means of the immunoSEQ Assay, a bias-controlled multiplex PCR. Turning to the authors' computational methods: The number of nucleated cells in each sample was estimated by amplification of reference gene primers within the assay. To quantify the absolute abundance of each unique TCRbeta CDR3 rearrangement, sequence reads were collapsed and filtered. Productive Simpson clonality was computed per sample as the square root of Simpson's diversity index over productive rearrangements. As stored in TCRdb, this immuneACCESS dataset retains in-frame rearrangements with V and J assigned. A fraction of the clones does not appear; measured against another copy, unresolved V genes explain less than half of the discrepancy, and the remainder lacks a known reason. V and J calls and clone size are given by that table; D and trimming were obtained from the DNA. This sample is represented by about 180,000 clones; around 80% of them were singletons. About 7% of the sample is taken by the ten largest.

The data originate from a study of blood T cell repertoires in COVID-19 (dated by TCRdb to about 2020). Regarding the complete study: Samples covering the acute and convalescent phases of COVID-19 were provided by collaborators in the United States, Italy and Spain. The material from the prospective study consisted of cDNA or gDNA derived from T cells, B-cell-depleted T cells, or PBMCs. Deeply sampled blood TCRbeta repertoires from subjects exposed to, actively infected with, or recovered from COVID-19 were included in the dataset. The repertoires were released in a freely available public database intended as a resource for research on the immune response to SARS-CoV-2. The samples were drawn from the first 160 participants of the ongoing ImmuneRACE study and from roughly 1,300 subjects provided by 6 global collaborators. Nearly every sample came with metadata listing a de-identified subject ID, COVID-19 status, age in years and sex. Where available, HLA class I and class II types were taken from metadata supplied by the sample provider and were not determined by assay-based typing.

Whole blood was collected in K2EDTA tubes by collaborating institutions according to the institutions' own protocols. For TCRbeta analysis, collaborators shipped samples as frozen whole blood, isolated PBMCs, or DNA extracted from either of those sample types. Overall study results and their limits: The amount of clinical and demographic metadata varied by source and participant and was provided uncurated.

Sequenced: peripheral blood. The clonotype was recovered from a man between 65 and 85 years old with active or convalescent COVID-19. The sequence links TRBV3-1 (or the pseudogene TRBV3-2) to TRBJ1-5, with 7 junctional bases fitting TRBD1. The bases are TGTGCCAGCAGCCTCGGACAGGTGCTTGGTCAGCCCCAGCATTTT. It translates to CASSLGQVLGQPQHF.